Described below is a single TCR beta chain sequence and its context. This specimen comes from a study of blood T cell repertoires in COVID-19. Study information: Samples came from the United States, Italy and Spain, spanning acute and convalescent COVID-19. PBMCs, B-cell-depleted T cells, or T cells provided the cDNA or gDNA that made up the material.

The CDR3 loop spans 11 amino acids. Trimming shortened V by 8 bases and J by 6 bases, and 8 bases separated the two germline ends. Germline V gives CDR1 MNHNY, CDR2 SVGAGI (reference sequence). Per the original methods: Using reference gene primer amplification, nucleated cell counts were estimated. Measured with immunoSEQ multiplex PCR; TCRdb has only the in-frame clones, and not every one. The DNA was the basis for D and trimming; V, J and clone size are from that table. The sample has roughly 150,000 clones, approximately 91% seen once. The sequenced sample consisted of peripheral blood. The receptor's source is a man between 18 and 35 years old with acute or convalescent COVID-19. J is TRBJ1-5 and V is TRBV6-6; possible D gene TRBD1, 5 bases. The CDR3 region has the DNA TGTGCCAGCTGGGGGGGTCAGCCCCAGCATTTT. Protein product: CASWGGQPQHF.